These 17 T cell receptor beta chains were all obtained from the same sample, sequenced in a study of T cell repertoires in cytomegalovirus infection (dated by TCRdb to the late 2010s). Interpreted using the paper, the treatment or condition label stands for: in vitro stimulation with specific CMV peptide epitopes to enrich CMV-specific T cells. Their target antigens are unknown. This sample was sequenced with an Illumina HiSeq 1500. TCRdb reworked the public reads: Q25 trimming with fastp, MiXCR clone assembly, productive beta chains retained. Here each entry gathers all rows of one CDR3 protein and keeps the most common genes and DNA. This sample lists roughly 120,000 distinct CDR3 sequences; 32% were detected once. Approximately 50% of the sample is held by the ten biggest clonotypes. The material was CD8+ T cells from cultured PBMCs, obtained from culture after CMV antigen stimulation. All receptors come from a human donor in good health (CMV status not recorded). Some clones in this sample may be carry-over from other donors' samples.

This clonotype was seen repeatedly, ten times or more. The rearrangement links TRBV25-1 to TRBJ2-3; D may be TRBD1 (6 bases). V was clipped by 6 bases and J by 2 bases, with 15 bases between them. The CDR3 loop spans 15 amino acids. Germline V gives CDR1 MGHDK, CDR2 SYGVNS. CDR3 in DNA: TGTGCCAGCAGGGGAACGGACAGTAACACAGATACGCAGTATTTT. Amino acids: CASRGTDSNTDTQYF.

The rearrangement joins TRBV27 to TRBJ1-2; D not certain. The CDR3 has 11 amino acids. V shed 5 bases and J shed 2 bases, with 3 bases lying between them. The germline V gene has CDR1 MNHEY and CDR2 SMNVEV (reference sequence). This CDR3 is CASSLNYGYTF. CDR3 sequence (DNA): TGTGCCAGCAGTCTAAACTATGGCTACACCTTC.

In its sample, this clonotype was seen a few times. This rearrangement joins TRBV27 to TRBJ1-1; no definite D call. Trimming removed 1 base at V and 6 bases at J, with 9 bases between. The CDR3 runs to 13 residues. Germline-derived CDR1 and CDR2 are MNHEY and SMNVEV (reference sequence). The CDR3 coding sequence is TGTGCCAGCAGTTTATATGAGGAGGCTGAAGCTTTCTTT. As protein: CASSLYEEAEAFF.

J is TRBJ1-1 and V is TRBV28; TRBD1 agrees at 7 bases. This CDR3 comprises 15 residues. Germline V gives CDR1 MDHEN, CDR2 SYDVKM. The junction had 9 bases not matched to a gene; V was cut back by 4 bases and J by 4 bases. The CDR3: CASSSHRGSSTEAFF. The CDR3, as DNA: TGTGCCAGCAGTTCCCACAGGGGATCGAGCACTGAAGCTTTCTTT.

J is TRBJ1-5 and V is TRBV5-6; 8 bases are shared with TRBD1. CDR3 size: 13 residues. After removal of 3 bases from V and 6 bases from J, the junction contained 2 bases not matched to a gene. Germline V gene sequence: CDR1 SGHDT, CDR2 YYEEEE. CDR3 in amino acids: CASSWQGAQPQHF. CDR3 bases: TGTGCCAGCAGCTGGCAGGGGGCTCAGCCCCAGCATTTT. Based on the CDR3 plus reference TRBV5-6 and TRBJ1-5, the full variable domain is DAGVTQSPTHLIKTRGQQVTLRCSPKSGHDTVSWYQQALGQGPQFIFQYYEEEERQRGNFPDRFSGHQFPNYSSELNVNALLLGDSALYLCASSWQGAQPQHFGDGTRLSIL.

V is TRBV6-1 and J is TRBJ1-2, with D maybe TRBD1 (5 bases). V lost 1 base and J lost 5, with 20 bases in between. The CDR3 runs 17 residues. In germline, CDR1 is MNHNS, CDR2 SASEGT. CDR3 residues: CASSEDLVFGRDYGYTF. The CDR3 DNA sequence: TGTGCCAGCAGTGAAGATTTAGTGTTCGGCAGGGATTATGGCTACACCTTC.

The chain carries TRBV10-3 and TRBJ1-1; perhaps TRBD1 as D (5 bases). The germline V and J ends were trimmed by 3 bases and 4 bases, with 18 bases remaining between them. The CDR3 spans 16 residues. CDR1 is ENHRY and CDR2 is SYGVKD in the germline V gene. CDR3 sequence reads: CAISDRDLRGATEAFF. The CDR3 coding sequence is TGTGCCATCAGTGACCGGGACCTCAGAGGGGCCACTGAAGCTTTCTTT.

V and J are TRBV25-1 and TRBJ1-1; a possible D gene is TRBD1 (5 bases). The CDR3 spans 15 residues. Germline assignment: CDR1 MGHDK and CDR2 SYGVNS. V was clipped by 4 bases and J by 1 base, with 13 bases between them. This CDR3 reads CASSGWGRSNTEAFF. The CDR3 DNA is TGTGCCAGCAGTGGATGGGGACGTTCGAACACTGAAGCTTTCTTT.

Only a few counts were recorded for this clonotype. V usage is TRBV7-8 and J usage is TRBJ1-1; D possibly corresponds to TRBD1 (6 bases). The germline V and J ends were trimmed by 3 bases and 8 bases, with 13 bases remaining between them. This CDR3 is built from 13 residues. Germline V gene sequence: CDR1 SGHVS, CDR2 FQNEAQ. The CDR3 DNA is TGTGCCAGCAGCTTGACGCGCGACAGGGAAGCTTTCTTT. Translation: CASSLTRDREAFF. The full variable domain, its missing parts supplied by reference TRBV7-8 and TRBJ1-1, is GAGVSQSPRYKVAKRGQDVALRCDPISGHVSLFWYQQALGQGPEFLTYFQNEAQLDKSGLPSDRFFAERPEGSVSTLKIQRTQQEDSAVYLCASSLTRDREAFFGQGTRLTVV.

The table lists this clonotype with a few counts. One base away lies a much larger clone, so this may be a sequencing read error. This chain links TRBV6-5 with TRBJ2-7, with a tentative D call TRBD1 (7 bases). Germline loops: CDR1 MNHEY, CDR2 SVGAGI. The CDR3 contains 15 residues. Here the CDR3 DNA reads TGTTCCAGCAGTTACCGCGTGGAGGGGGCAGGCGAGCAGTACTTC. It is translated as CSSSYRVEGAGEQYF.

This clonotype has more than one count but fewer than ten. This chain joins TRBV7-2 and TRBJ1-1; weak D call: TRBD1 (5 bases). Trimming stripped 5 bases from V and 0 bases from J, with 19 bases between. Germline V gene data show CDR1 as SGHTA and CDR2 as FQGNSA. The CDR3 is 17 residues long. CDR3 region: CASSIRDLSVMNTEAFF. For the CDR3, the DNA is TGTGCCAGCAGCATCAGGGACCTTTCTGTTATGAACACTGAAGCTTTCTTT.

This clonotype was picked up a small number of times. This chain uses TRBV29-1 with TRBJ2-7; 8 bases are a match to TRBD1. This CDR3 comprises 13 residues. Trimming at V came to 5 bases and at J to 3 bases, leaving 6 bases not matched to a gene. Germline values: CDR1 SQVTM, CDR2 ANQGSEA. The CDR3 sequence: CSVLTGGSYEQYF. In DNA form, the CDR3 reads TGCAGCGTTCTTACAGGGGGAAGCTACGAGCAGTACTTC.

The genes are TRBV7-2 and TRBJ2-7; D is possibly TRBD2 (6 bases). Germline V gene data show CDR1 as SGHTA and CDR2 as FQGNSA. The CDR3 spans 15 residues. Trimming took 5 bases from V and 0 from J, leaving 14 bases between them. Written as DNA, the CDR3 is TGTGCCAGCAGCATCCCGGGGGATAGCTCCTACGAGCAGTACTTC. Its protein product is CASSIPGDSSYEQYF.

The chain carries TRBV7-9 and TRBJ2-7; 10 nucleotides agree with TRBD1. The CDR3 length is 19 residues. Germline V gene data show CDR1 as SEHNR and CDR2 as FQNEAQ (reference sequence). Unmatched junction bases numbered 18, after V lost 5 bases and J lost 2 bases. CDR3 sequence reads: CASSHPTGGAGFGTYEQYF. The CDR3 coding sequence is TGTGCCAGCAGCCACCCGACAGGGGGCGCAGGGTTCGGAACCTACGAGCAGTACTTC. The entire variable domain, with the rest obtained from reference TRBV7-9 and TRBJ2-7, is as follows: DTGVSQNPRHKITKRGQNVTFRCDPISEHNRLYWYRQTLGQGPEFLTYFQNEAQLEKSRLLSDRFSAERPKGSFSTLEIQRTEQGDSAMYLCASSHPTGGAGFGTYEQYFGPGTRLTVT.

J is TRBJ2-5 and V is TRBV6-1, with 10 bases that match TRBD1. The CDR3 runs 14 residues. Losses at the gene ends were 4 bases for V and 4 bases for J; bases not matched to a gene: 3. Looked up from germline, CDR1 is MNHNS and CDR2 is SASEGT. The CDR3 sequence is CASSADRGGETQYF. The CDR3 region has the DNA TGTGCCAGCAGTGCGGACAGGGGGGGAGAGACCCAGTACTTC.

This clonotype came up many times. V is TRBV10-3 and J is TRBJ2-1, with D tentatively TRBD2 (5 bases). Germline CDR1 and CDR2: ENHRY and SYGVKD. The CDR3 spans 13 residues. V lost 2 bases, J lost 3 bases, and 5 bases lay in between. For the CDR3, the DNA is TGTGCCATCAGTGAGAGCGGCTACAATGAGCAGTTCTTC. Its translation: CAISESGYNEQFF.

The chain is built from TRBV5-1 and TRBJ1-1; no clear D gene. The CDR3 has 13 amino acids. CDR1 is SGHRS, CDR2 YFSETQ, per germline. Trimming shortened V by 1 base and J by 3 bases, and 7 bases separated the two germline ends. The CDR3 DNA follows: TGCGCCAGCAGCTTGTCGTTTTACACTGAAGCTTTCTTT. As protein: CASSLSFYTEAFF.